These T cell receptor beta chains were read from a single sample in a study of lymphopenia after photon versus proton radiotherapy. The protocol was immunoSEQ multiplex PCR, while the TCRdb copy is restricted to in-frame clones and leaves out a portion. The sample lists roughly 30,000 clones, 87% occurring once. The sequencing used peripheral blood, collected from a patient treated with proton-based radiotherapy. The receptors come from a woman aged 55-70 years with cholangiocarcinoma. Some clones in this sample may be carry-over from other donors' samples. The conserved cysteine and the conserved F or W are not part of the CDR3 here. Each record gives: J gene, clone size, V gene, CDR3 protein. Clone size appears in some rows only: once, few, many, or a class for an expanded clone.

TRBJ2-1,-,TRBV7-8,ASSLSALSGIGSYNEQF
TRBJ1-5,few,TRBV19,ASSLRGNQPQH
TRBJ1-1,-,TRBV21-1,ASSYYTIRTEAF
TRBJ2-7,-,TRBV18,ASSKVPGLGAPYFEQY
TRBJ1-2,-,TRBV14,ASSQAISAGSGYT
TRBJ2-3,-,TRBV4-3,ASSTSGRGDTQY
TRBJ2-3,-,TRBV11-2,ASRETELSTDTQY
TRBJ2-2,-,TRBV27,ASSWTGGELF
TRBJ2-1,-,TRBV7-8,ASSPQGYNEQF
TRBJ2-1,-,TRBV27,ASSLLFLAGDYNEQF
TRBJ2-3,-,TRBV7-6,ASSFDEKRGTDTQY
TRBJ1-5,-,TRBV18,ASSAMTGGPQPQH
TRBJ1-1,-,TRBV19,ASSIRGVDTEAF
TRBJ2-2,-,TRBV5-1,ASSLGTGNTGELF
TRBJ2-5,-,TRBV2,ASTGTAQETQY
TRBJ1-2,-,TRBV14,ASSQDRGGHYGYT
TRBJ1-1,-,TRBV9,ASSAGGVTGNTEAF
TRBJ2-3,-,TRBV19,ASSPQELYTDTQY
TRBJ2-3,-,TRBV5-1,ASKETSGIVDTQY
TRBJ2-1,-,TRBV7-9,ASSSPGLAGVNEQF
TRBJ2-3,-,TRBV5-1,ASSPPLAGANTDTQY
TRBJ1-2,-,TRBV14,ASSQDIRTES
TRBJ1-4,-,TRBV5-1,ASSLGRVGEKLF
TRBJ1-1,-,TRBV7-9,ASDWGPRGLNTEAF
TRBJ1-2,-,TRBV7-8,ASSTHRENYGYT
TRBJ2-2,-,TRBV18,ASSPGLAGAGELF
TRBJ2-5,-,TRBV2,ASSAQTRQETQY
TRBJ1-2,-,TRBV27,ASSSPGSTGPSFAISGYT
TRBJ1-4,-,TRBV18,ASSPTTTSNEKLF
TRBJ2-2,-,TRBV2,ASSEVGQGTGELF
TRBJ1-1,-,TRBV5-1,ASSLETEAF